This T cell receptor beta chain was documented in a study of cytomegalovirus exposure and HLA in healthy donors (dated by TCRdb to about 2017). Background for the entire study: An earlier analysis of roughly 500 of the donors reported approximately 300 Gb of sequence data and around 120 million unique TCR beta sequences from about 179 million T cells. Alongside the repertoire data, information on donor age, sex, ethnicity and CMV serostatus was compiled. Roughly 5 DR-DQ haplotypes were handled as single units for association and clustering, since linkage in the cohort was strong. The study aimed to test whether cataloging public T cell receptors could reveal signatures of past pathogen exposure. Of the 350 to 450 genotyped donors, less than 85% were placed in the genetic ancestry cluster associated with self-reported Caucasian donors. Both class I and class II loci were covered by HLA typing, at four-digit resolution. A later genetic analysis took genome-wide SNP genotypes for about 55% of the roughly 700 donors and used that subset as a discovery cohort. Typing coverage differed by locus: A, B, C, DRB1 and DQB1 were typed in roughly 620-630 donors, DQA1 in about 500, DPA1 in approximately 600, and DPB1 in 450 to 480. The study profiled the T cell repertoires of about 640 subjects by immunosequencing and related them to cytomegalovirus serostatus. All discovery cohort repertoires had been generated on a single sequencing platform. To decide whether each TCR beta V gene segment behaved as functional or pseudogenic, an earlier analysis of some 570 of the donors relied on high-throughput TCR beta sequencing. Rather than drawing on any new phenotypic data, the later analysis identified candidate immune exposures from TCR beta sequences and the way those sequences occurred across donors. A separate validation cohort of some 130 different subjects was used in addition to the roughly 620-subject first cohort. An early release that covered around 590 HLA-typed donors contained about 300 gigabases of sequencing data and some 87 million unique TCR sequences. On average, about 240,000 unique TCR beta nucleotide sequences were sequenced per donor among about 400 genotyped donors of the cohort, with roughly 19% of those sequences being non-productive. The study combined high-throughput TCR immunosequencing, statistical association of individual TCRs with disease status, and machine learning to predict cytomegalovirus infection status. A later analysis re-examined previously published TCR beta repertoires from 610 or so donors and added high-resolution HLA genotyping to investigate patterns of TCR occurrence. Overall study results and their limits: A cluster of highly shared sequence variants was judged likely to represent a technical artifact of the sequencing pipeline. Most TCR sequences were observed very rarely across donors, whereas some public TCRs were present in many individuals. The authors suggested that the approach could potentially be generalized to other disease states and immunological phenotypes. Because HLA typing was missing for some donors at each locus, association tests included only the typed subset. The study listed 150 to 200 TCR beta chains as associated with cytomegalovirus. According to a later analysis, most CMV-associated TCR beta chains appeared to be HLA-restricted, and the HLA associations seemed to be driven largely by CMV exposure. Approximately 16 rarely observed V segments, including chromosome 9 orphons, were excluded from the earlier analysis of several hundred of the donors because counts were too low. In vitro tests confirmed that three of the cytomegalovirus-associated TCR beta chains recognize cytomegalovirus antigens. For the cohort, immune exposure information was limited to CMV serostatus. A later genetic analysis reported fewer N-insertions in productive TCRs among donors in an Asian-associated ancestry cluster than the approximately 700-donor mean. The cohort was sequenced for TCR beta chains only, and without alpha or paired-chain data the features that could be detected were limited. In a later analysis, some 18,000 TCR beta sequences were associated with specific HLA alleles at a false discovery rate of 0.05. In a later analysis, several top co-occurrence clusters were reported to appear linked to parvovirus B19, influenza, CMV and Epstein-Barr virus. Linkage disequilibrium might explain the correlated functional status among segregating V segments, but an unknown experimental factor could not be excluded. Cytomegalovirus status was reported to be diagnosed by the classifier with high specificity and sensitivity in both the original and validation cohorts. Presence/absence analyses assumed roughly uniform sequencing depth across donors, an assumption that may not hold. Because the 87-base-pair reads could not distinguish some IMGT-functional V segments, including TRBV6-2 and TRBV6-3, those segments were excluded. When HLA alleles, especially DR and DQ, strongly co-occurred, TCR associations were difficult to assign to individual alleles. In a later analysis, HLA-associated TCR beta chains showed more clonal expansion and lower generation probabilities than non-associated chains that were equally common. A further reported finding was that TCR beta sequences accurately predicted the HLA-A and HLA-B alleles for most subjects in the first cohort. An association between a missense DCLRE1C variant and V-gene and J-gene trimming of TCR beta chains was found in a later genetic analysis and replicated in an independent cohort. Broadly in line with IMGT annotations, most TCR beta V segments showed up in productive rearrangements about 90% or about 30% of the time in an earlier analysis of approximately 600 of the donors. According to a later analysis, TCR association rates differed among HLA loci, with DRB1 alleles showing the most associated TCRs and HLA-C alleles showing the fewest.

Libraries were constructed by the immunoSEQ multiplex PCR assay. For the multiplex PCR, a mixture combining 60 forward primers for TCR Vbeta segments and 13 reverse primers for TCR Jbeta segments was used. A multiplex PCR assay on genomic DNA amplified the CDR3 region of rearranged TCR beta genes. The amplified TCR beta libraries were sequenced on the Illumina HiSeq System as 87-base-pair reads. The study's processing was this. A later analysis counted about 80 million unique TCR beta chains across the 650 to 800 repertoires, and roughly 9.9 million of these chains were shared by at least two donors. Raw reads were error-corrected and collapsed into unique sequences with a nearest-neighbor algorithm that merged closely related sequences to remove PCR and sequencing errors. To assign V, D and J gene segments, CDR3 sequences were aligned to IMGT reference sequences. For a sequence to be retained, a match of at least six nucleotides to both a V gene segment and a J gene segment was required. Rearrangements were classified as productive when the CDR3 lacked stop codons and remained in frame with V and J, and all other rearrangements were classified as non-productive. CDR3 was defined by IMGT convention, running from the second conserved V-encoded cysteine to the conserved J-encoded phenylalanine. The earlier analysis of about 620 of the donors excluded sequences that lacked an unambiguous match to a single V gene segment. In an earlier analysis of 587 of the donors, a V segment was called functional when productive rearrangements were above 56.7%, and segregating when the standard deviation between donors exceeded 5%. A statistical classification framework was built to diagnose cytomegalovirus status from the catalog of TCR beta chain sequences. In a later analysis, V and J genes were assigned by comparing TCR nucleotide sequences against IMGT/GENE-DB human TR gene sequences. A later analysis assigned CDR3 sequences and most-parsimonious VDJ recombination scenarios with the TCRdist pipeline. A later analysis defined each TCR beta chain by its CDR3 amino acid sequence plus V-gene family, and excluded reads lacking a unique V-gene family. As a way to deal with suspected cross-contamination and a sequencing artifact, a later analysis dropped over 550 nucleotide sequences that were highly shared and had low generation probability. A later analysis calculated a clonal expansion index for each public chain from normalized within-repertoire ranks of inferred template counts. In a later analysis, generation probabilities were computed using a VDJ recombination model fitted to out-of-frame rearrangements, and the results were checked against IGoR. In a later analysis, TCR-TCR, TCR-HLA and TCR-CMV co-occurrence was scored with hypergeometric tests, and a repertoire-size bias correction was applied to TCR pairs. A later analysis estimated false discovery rates by permuting HLA or CMV assignments 20 times. A later analysis grouped co-occurring TCRs with DBSCAN, adding TCRdist sequence similarity when clustering within HLA-allele-positive subsets. Co-occurrence clustering excluded repertoires with fewer than 30,000 or more than 120,000 public chains, plus five with anomalous nucleotide sharing. This is the immuneACCESS table as TCRdb keeps it, with only in-frame sequences that have V and J called. A part of the clones is gone; compared with another copy, unresolved V genes explain less than half, and the rest is unexplained. V, J and clone size are taken as reported in that table, and D and trimming were inferred from the DNA itself. The sample records over 100,000 clones, about 86% of which are singletons. Together, the top ten hold about 2% of the sample.

V sheds 2 bases and J sheds 6 bases, leaving 15 bases between their ends. From a lookup of the germline V gene, CDR1 and CDR2 are SGDLS and YYNGEE. The CDR3 spans 14 residues, from the cysteine through the phenylalanine. The only DNA kept is the CDR3, 42 bases in frame from the first base. The cohort consisted of hundreds of healthy bone marrow donors. At the time of sampling, every cohort member was nominally healthy, though immune exposures that went unrecorded were likely present. The donor was CMV seronegative and belonged to the group of 350 or so seronegative cohort members. Each donor provided a peripheral blood sample, and peripheral blood mononuclear cells were used for TCR beta sequencing. Genomic DNA extraction from the blood cell samples was performed with the Qiagen DNeasy Blood Extraction Kit. For this clone: Its antigen is still unknown. Base qualities were left out, and no much larger clone turns up one base away.

The receptor was isolated from a woman aged 25 to 39 in good health and CMV-seronegative. The sample was PBMCs. The receptor chain draws on TRBV9 and TRBJ2-7, with a weak D call of TRBD2 (5 bases match). The DNA is as follows: TGTGCCAGCAGCGTGGATAGCGCCCCTGGCGAGCAGTACTTC. Its protein product is CASSVDSAPGEQYF.